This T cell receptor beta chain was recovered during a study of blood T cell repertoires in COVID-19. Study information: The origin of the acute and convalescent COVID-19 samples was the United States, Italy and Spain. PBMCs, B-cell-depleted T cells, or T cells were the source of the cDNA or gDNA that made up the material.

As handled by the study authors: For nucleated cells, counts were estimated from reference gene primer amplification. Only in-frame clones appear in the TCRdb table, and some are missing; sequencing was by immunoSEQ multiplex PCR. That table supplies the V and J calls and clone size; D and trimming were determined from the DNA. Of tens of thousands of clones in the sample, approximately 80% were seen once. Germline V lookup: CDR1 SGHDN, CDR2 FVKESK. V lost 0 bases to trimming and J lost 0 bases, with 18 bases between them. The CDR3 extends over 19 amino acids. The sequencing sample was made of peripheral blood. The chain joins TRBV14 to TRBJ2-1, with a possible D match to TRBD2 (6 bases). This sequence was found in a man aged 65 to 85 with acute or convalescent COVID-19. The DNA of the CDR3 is TGTGCCAGCAGCCAAGAAGAGATTAGCGGCCTCGGCTCCTACAATGAGCAGTTCTTC. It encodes CASSQEEISGLGSYNEQFF.